This TCR beta chain was identified in a study of blood T cells in healthy people across ages. With a J-beta primer mix and a sample-barcoded 5' primer, a second PCR ran about 6 to 11 cycles. Every cDNA molecule bore a tag from a template-switch adaptor containing 12 random nucleotides. TCRdb redid the calling of the 5' RACE reads with MiXCR, one entry per CDR3 protein. The sample carries about 670,000 distinct CDR3 sequences, more than 45% recorded once. Concerning this clonotype: Its cognate antigen is unknown.

This CDR3 is built from 15 residues. Trimming shortened V by 4 bases and J by 6 bases, and 16 bases separated the two germline ends. CDR1 and CDR2 from the germline V gene are LGHNA and YNFKEQ. Study outcomes and limitations: Leaving the PBMCs unsorted stopped any conclusive comparison of naive versus antigen-experienced cells. Changes seen in expanded clonotypes were possibly confounded by donor CMV status left unknown.

The receptor was isolated from a woman at least 80 years old in good health. Sequencing was performed on blood. This chain joins TRBV4-2 and TRBJ2-1, with a weak D call TRBD2 (6 bases). This CDR3 is CASSPPGDSSNEQFF. CDR3 nucleotides: TGTGCCAGCAGCCCCCCGGGGGATTCATCCAATGAGCAGTTCTTC.